This is a list of T cell receptor beta chains from one sample in a study of cytomegalovirus exposure and HLA in healthy donors. Measured with immunoSEQ multiplex PCR; TCRdb has only the in-frame clones, and not every one. The sample yields approximately 160,000 clones, 65% to 70% seen once. Input material: PBMCs. The receptors were sampled from a woman aged 18-29 years in good health and CMV-seropositive. CDR3s include the opening cysteine and the closing phenylalanine or tryptophan. A D gene is named only where the DNA matches it firmly. Clone size appears in some rows only: once, few, many, or a class for an expanded clone.

size | J | D | length | V | DNA | CDR3
- | TRBJ2-5 | TRBD2 | 16 | TRBV18 | TGTGCCAGCTCACCCCCGACTAGCGGTCAACAAGAGACCCAGTACTTC | CASSPPTSGQQETQYF
- | TRBJ1-6 | - | 13 | TRBV27 | TGTGCCAGCAGCCTAGCTCCTAATTCACCCCTCCACTTT | CASSLAPNSPLHF
once | TRBJ2-1 | - | 15 | TRBV11-2 | TGTGCCAGCAGCTTAGACCCGTGGAGGGTCAATGAGCAGTTCTTC | CASSLDPWRVNEQFF
- | TRBJ1-1 | TRBD1 | 15 | TRBV5-1 | TGCGCCAGCAGCTTGGAAAGGACAGGGAGGACTGAAGCTTTCTTT | CASSLERTGRTEAFF
- | TRBJ1-3 | - | 12 | TRBV14 | TGTGCCAGCAGCCAAGTCCAGAACACCATATATTTT | CASSQVQNTIYF
- | TRBJ2-5 | - | 18 | TRBV12-5 | TGTGCTAGTGGTTTGGTAAAGGACACGACTAGGGTAAATGAGACCCAGTACTTC | CASGLVKDTTRVNETQYF
few | TRBJ2-3 | - | 13 | TRBV2 | TGTGCCAGCAGAGTAGAGCTCACAGATACGCAGTATTTT | CASRVELTDTQYF
- | TRBJ2-3 | - | 12 | TRBV7-2 | TGTGCCAGCAGCTTAGCACTACATACGCAGTATTTT | CASSLALHTQYF
- | TRBJ1-3 | - | 11 | TRBV20-1 | TGCAGTTGCGACTCTGGAAACACCATATATTTT | CSCDSGNTIYF
- | TRBJ1-3 | TRBD1 | 16 | TRBV15 | TGTGCCACCAGCAGAGAACAGGGGGCTTATGGAAACACCATATATTTT | CATSREQGAYGNTIYF
few | TRBJ1-2 | TRBD1 | 15 | TRBV18 | TGTGCCAGCTCACCGGGAACGACAGGGAACTATGGCTACACCTTC | CASSPGTTGNYGYTF
- | TRBJ2-1 | - | 15 | TRBV9 | TGTGCCAGCAGCGACCCACAGGGGGGGTACAATGAGCAGTTCTTC | CASSDPQGGYNEQFF
few | TRBJ1-5 | TRBD1 | 14 | TRBV6-6 | TGTGCCAGCACCCGGACAGGGGGTAATCAGCCCCAGCATTTT | CASTRTGGNQPQHF
- | TRBJ1-1 | - | 14 | TRBV5-6 | TGTGCCAGCAGCTTGGTTGAGATAAACACTGAAGCTTTCTTT | CASSLVEINTEAFF
- | TRBJ1-2 | - | 16 | TRBV29-1 | TGCAGCGATCTGAACAGGGAAAGGGAAGGCAACTATGGCTACACCTTC | CSDLNREREGNYGYTF
- | TRBJ1-1 | - | 16 | TRBV7-9 | TGTGCCAGCAGCTTAAGAATGACTACCCTGAACACTGAAGCTTTCTTT | CASSLRMTTLNTEAFF
- | TRBJ1-6 | - | 16 | TRBV5-1 | TGCGCCAGCAGCTTGGCCGATGCAAGGGGCGTCACACCCCTCCACTTT | CASSLADARGVTPLHF
few | TRBJ1-1 | TRBD1 | 12 | TRBV18 | TGTGCCAGCTCACCACCGACAGGGAATACTTTCTTT | CASSPPTGNTFF
- | TRBJ1-4 | - | 14 | TRBV6-5 | TGTGCCAGCAGTTACAGAGGGCACTATGAAAAACTGTTTTTT | CASSYRGHYEKLFF
- | TRBJ2-7 | - | 12 | TRBV6-1 | TGTGCCAGCAGTGGGGGGGTCTACGAGCAGTACTTC | CASSGGVYEQYF
- | TRBJ2-5 | - | 14 | TRBV14 | TGTGCCAGCAGCACCCTGGGCGAGATTATGACCCAGTACTTC | CASSTLGEIMTQYF
- | TRBJ2-5 | TRBD2 | 14 | TRBV4-1 | TGCGCCAGCAGCCGGACTAGCGGGGGAGAGACCCAGTACTTC | CASSRTSGGETQYF
- | TRBJ1-2 | - | 16 | TRBV19 | TGTGCCAGTACCGAGTATAGTTTACAGGGAAACTATGGCTACACCTTC | CASTEYSLQGNYGYTF
- | TRBJ2-1 | TRBD1 | 15 | TRBV5-4 | TGTGCCAGCAGCTCCCGGGACAGGGGGCTGAATGAGCAGTTCTTC | CASSSRDRGLNEQFF
- | TRBJ2-2 | - | 16 | TRBV18 | TGTGCCAGCTCACTACAGACAGCCGCTATCACCGGGGAGCTGTTTTTT | CASSLQTAAITGELFF
- | TRBJ1-4 | - | 14 | TRBV7-8 | TGTGCCAGCAGCTTAATCGCGGGGGGTGAAAAACTGTTTTTT | CASSLIAGGEKLFF
- | TRBJ2-3 | TRBD2 | 17 | TRBV10-3 | TGTGCCATCAGTGATCCCAACTCGGCTAGCGGGGGGTATACGCAGTATTTT | CAISDPNSASGGYTQYF
- | TRBJ1-5 | - | 16 | TRBV7-2 | TGTGCCAGCAGCTTAACCTCGTGGGCTAGCAATCAGCCCCAGCATTTT | CASSLTSWASNQPQHF
- | TRBJ1-2 | - | 12 | TRBV10-3 | TGTGCCATCCTAAATCTAAACAGGACCCAAACCTTC | CAILNLNRTQTF
- | TRBJ2-7 | TRBD1 | 15 | TRBV18 | TGTGCCAGCTCGTCAGGACAGGGGAACTCCTACGAGCAGTACTTC | CASSSGQGNSYEQYF
few | TRBJ1-2 | TRBD1 | 12 | TRBV4-3 | TGCGCCAGCAGTTCGACAGGGGGCGGCTACACCTTC | CASSSTGGGYTF
- | TRBJ2-5 | - | 15 | TRBV7-9 | TGTGCCAGCAGCAACAGACTAGTCGGGGTAGAGACCCAGTACTTC | CASSNRLVGVETQYF
- | TRBJ1-4 | - | 16 | TRBV29-1 | TGCAGCGGCCTCTCAGTCTCAGCGGGGACTAATGAAAAACTGTTTTTT | CSGLSVSAGTNEKLFF
- | TRBJ2-5 | - | 15 | TRBV5-5 | TGTGCCAGCAGCGGCGGGTCCGTCATATTAGAGACCCAGTACTTC | CASSGGSVILETQYF
- | TRBJ2-7 | - | 14 | TRBV28 | TGTGCCAGCAGTTCAAGGGACAACTCCTACGAGCAGTACTTC | CASSSRDNSYEQYF
few | TRBJ2-7 | TRBD2 | 16 | TRBV5-1 | TGCGCCAGCAGCTTGGGCGGACTAGCGGGACTCTACGAGCAGTACTTC | CASSLGGLAGLYEQYF
- | TRBJ2-5 | - | 14 | TRBV7-6 | TGTGCCAGCACCCACGGTGTCTTCCCAGAGACCCAGTACTTC | CASTHGVFPETQYF
- | TRBJ2-2 | TRBD2 | 18 | TRBV27 | TGTGCCAGCAGTGAGGGACTAGATTCCTTTTTGAACACCGGGGAGCTGTTTTTT | CASSEGLDSFLNTGELFF
once | TRBJ2-7 | TRBD2 | 13 | TRBV5-1 | TGCGCCAGCAGCTGGACTAGTTCCTACGAGCAGTACTTC | CASSWTSSYEQYF
- | TRBJ1-5 | - | 13 | TRBV18 | TGTGCCAGCTCACCCCGCCCGGATCAGCCCCAGCATTTT | CASSPRPDQPQHF
once | TRBJ2-2 | TRBD2 | 17 | TRBV11-3 | TGTGCCAGCAGCTCGACGGGACTAGCGGGGGCCCCCGGGGAGCTGTTTTTT | CASSSTGLAGAPGELFF
few | TRBJ2-2 | TRBD2 | 13 | TRBV28 | TGTGCCGGAAGGCTAGCGGGAACCGGGGAGCTGTTTTTT | CAGRLAGTGELFF
- | TRBJ2-7 | TRBD1 | 16 | TRBV4-2 | TGTGCCAGCAGCCAAGAATGGAACAGGGGGCCTGACGAGCAGTACTTC | CASSQEWNRGPDEQYF
few | TRBJ2-3 | - | 14 | TRBV7-9 | TGTGCCAGCAGCTGGCTGCGGACTGCAGATACGCAGTATTTT | CASSWLRTADTQYF
- | TRBJ2-3 | TRBD2 | 14 | TRBV5-1 | TGCGCCAGCAGCACTAGCGGAAACACAGATACGCAGTATTTT | CASSTSGNTDTQYF
- | TRBJ2-7 | - | 13 | TRBV2 | TGTGCCAGCGGGGCACGGATCTCCTACGAGCAGTACTTC | CASGARISYEQYF
- | TRBJ2-1 | TRBD2 | 15 | TRBV30 | TGTGCCTGGAGTGTAGCCGGGACTAGGCCTCCTGAGCAGTTCTTC | CAWSVAGTRPPEQFF
- | TRBJ2-2 | - | 17 | TRBV4-1 | TGCGCCAGCAGCCTCCTTGGACTGCCTCTCCTCTCCGGGGAGCTGTTTTTT | CASSLLGLPLLSGELFF
once | TRBJ1-3 | - | 12 | TRBV5-4 | TGTGCCAGCTCTGAGTACGGAAACACCATATATTTT | CASSEYGNTIYF
- | TRBJ2-1 | TRBD2 | 19 | TRBV5-1 | TGCGCCAGCAGCTTGCCAGATTTAGCGGGAGAATCCTGGGACAATGAGCAGTTCTTC | CASSLPDLAGESWDNEQFF
- | TRBJ2-2 | - | 14 | TRBV10-3 | TGTGCCATCAGTACCCTAGGAGGGGCCGGGGAGCTGTTTTTT | CAISTLGGAGELFF
- | TRBJ1-4 | - | 13 | TRBV4-2 | TGTGCCAGCAGCCAAGGGGAGGGAGTGGGACTGTTTTTT | CASSQGEGVGLFF
- | TRBJ1-1 | - | 15 | TRBV7-8 | TGTGCCAGCAGCCCTCGGACAAATACGAACACTGAAGCTTTCTTT | CASSPRTNTNTEAFF
- | TRBJ2-5 | TRBD2 | 15 | TRBV6-5 | TGTGCCAGCAGCCGACCCCTAGCGGGAGCAGAGACCCAGTACTTC | CASSRPLAGAETQYF
- | TRBJ1-2 | - | 13 | TRBV27 | TGTGCCAGCAGGCACAGGGAGACCTATGGCTACACCTTC | CASRHRETYGYTF
- | TRBJ1-1 | - | 11 | TRBV29-1 | TGCAGCGTTGCGTTTGGAGCAGAAGCTTTCTTT | CSVAFGAEAFF
- | TRBJ1-2 | - | 14 | TRBV18 | TGTGCCAGCTCACCAGGCACCGCCGTCTATGGCTACACCTTC | CASSPGTAVYGYTF
once | TRBJ2-1 | - | 16 | TRBV7-3 | TGTGCCAGCAGCTTAATGGTCCTTAGCTCCTACAATGAGCAGTTCTTC | CASSLMVLSSYNEQFF